The 7 T cell receptor beta chains below all came from one sample that was sequenced in a study of OX40 agonist ivuxolimab in advanced cancers. Clones were read by immunoSEQ multiplex PCR, and TCRdb kept only the in-frame ones, dropping some. This table holds fewer than 70,000 clones, about 83% found once. Sequenced here: CD4+ or CD8+ T cells sorted from blood, sampled in a trial of the OX40 agonist ivuxolimab. The receptors here all came from an adult with an advanced solid tumor such as melanoma, head and neck, liver or kidney cancer.

The V and J genes are TRBV28 and TRBJ2-7; maybe TRBD2 (6 bases). Germline lookup yields CDR1 MDHEN and CDR2 SYDVKM. Between the trimmed V and J ends, which lost 4 bases and 3 bases, there was a span of 19 bases. The CDR3 runs to 16 residues. CDR3 DNA sequence: TGTGCCAGCAGTTCAGTGCCGGGACTCCCGATCTACGAGCAGTACTTC. Encoded protein: CASSSVPGLPIYEQYF. The full variable domain, in which reference TRBV28 and TRBJ2-7 provide the parts outside the CDR3, is DVKVTQSSRYLVKRTGEKVFLECVQDMDHENMFWYRQDPGLGLRLIYFSYDVKMKEKGDIPEGYSVSREKKERFSLILESASTNQTSMYLCASSSVPGLPIYEQYFGPGTRLTVT.

In its sample, this clone was seen a few times. The chain recombines TRBV30 with TRBJ1-2; D possibly corresponds to TRBD1 (5 bases). Germline lookup yields CDR1 GTSNPN and CDR2 SVGIG (reference sequence). Trimming pared 1 base from V and 8 bases from J, leaving 8 bases between. This CDR3 is 11 amino acids long. The CDR3 DNA follows: TGTGCCTGGAGTGCAGGGACCGGCTACACCTTC. This encodes CAWSAGTGYTF.

This clone appeared a single time. The CDR3 region is CASSLVAGEETQYF. CDR3 nucleotide sequence: TGCGCCAGCAGCTTGGTAGCGGGAGAAGAGACCCAGTACTTC. The chain employs TRBV5-1 and TRBJ2-5; 9 bases are shared with TRBD2. The CDR3 contains 14 residues. In germline, CDR1 is SGHRS, CDR2 YFSETQ. V lost 0 bases, J lost 3 bases, and 0 bases stayed unmatched.

The chain employs TRBV19 and TRBJ2-7; 10 positions match TRBD1. The CDR3 is 17 amino acids. In germline, CDR1 is LNHDA, CDR2 SQIVND (reference sequence). V shed 1 base and J 2 bases; nucleotides not matched to a gene: 8. The CDR3 protein is CASSIGWAGTGAYEQYF. CDR3 in DNA: TGTGCCAGTAGTATAGGTTGGGCGGGGACAGGGGCCTACGAGCAGTACTTC.

The chain links TRBV14 to TRBJ2-3, with TRBD2 matching over 7 bases. J gave up 2 bases and V 4 bases, and 6 bases lay outside the gene matches. The CDR3 consists of 15 residues. The germline V gene has CDR1 SGHDN and CDR2 FVKESK. The CDR3 DNA follows: TGTGCCAGCAGCCTAAACGCGGGAGTCACAGATACGCAGTATTTT. It yields the protein CASSLNAGVTDTQYF.

The chain combines TRBV7-6 with TRBJ1-2; D is undetermined. The germline V and J ends were trimmed by 4 bases and 6 bases, with 15 bases remaining between them. Germline V lookup: CDR1 SGHVS, CDR2 FNYEAQ. The CDR3 totals 14 residues. For the CDR3, the DNA is TGTGCCAGCAGCTCCCGCGCGTTGAGCGATGGCTACACCTTC. This codes for CASSSRALSDGYTF. The full variable domain, its missing parts supplied by reference TRBV7-6 and TRBJ1-2, is GAGVSQSPRYKVTKRGQDVALRCDPISGHVSLYWYRQALGQGPEFLTYFNYEAQQDKSGLPNDRFSAERPEGSISTLTIQRTEQRDSAMYRCASSSRALSDGYTFGSGTRLTVV.

The chain links TRBV10-2 to TRBJ2-3; TRBD2 matches 12 bases. The V and J ends lost 5 bases and 6 bases, in that order; junction bases with no gene match: 9. The germline CDR1 and CDR2 sequences are WSHSY and SAAADI. The CDR3 consists of 16 residues. This chain's CDR3 is CASSRTGLAGSDTQYF. DNA for the CDR3: TGCGCCAGCAGTAGGACAGGACTAGCGGGATCTGATACGCAGTATTTT.